The sample holds many counts of the clone carrying this T cell receptor (beta chain). Its antigen is as yet unknown. Germline-derived CDR1 and CDR2 are GTSNPN and SVGIG (reference sequence). V was trimmed by 0 bases and J by 6 bases, leaving 11 bases between them. CDR3 length: 14 amino acids. The record originates from a study of T cells after yellow fever vaccination. Across the whole study: The fractions with low cell numbers were processed using SMART-Seq v4 Ultra Low Input.

A universal primer site and UMIs were added as TCR cDNA was made by 5'RACE template switching. TCRdb processed the 5' RACE reads anew with MiXCR; each CDR3 protein has one entry. Found here are 150,000 to 200,000 distinct CDR3 sequences, 11% of them singletons; the top ten hold 35% to 40%. Study-wide results and caveats: Though it reached lower strength, the secondary response hit its peak faster, day 5 versus 15. Once the booster was given, most primary-vaccination clones reappeared, at approximately 97% for CD4 and roughly 86% for CD8.

The chain is built from TRBV30 and TRBJ2-2; D gene ambiguous. This receptor was identified in a man aged 18-30 years who received the YFV17D yellow fever vaccine. The input for sequencing was CD8+ T cells sorted from PBMCs, taken 15 days after the yellow fever booster vaccination. The CDR3 coding sequence is TGTGCCTGGAGTGTAATAATTGGGGCCGGGGAGCTGTTTTTT. It specifies CAWSVIIGAGELFF.